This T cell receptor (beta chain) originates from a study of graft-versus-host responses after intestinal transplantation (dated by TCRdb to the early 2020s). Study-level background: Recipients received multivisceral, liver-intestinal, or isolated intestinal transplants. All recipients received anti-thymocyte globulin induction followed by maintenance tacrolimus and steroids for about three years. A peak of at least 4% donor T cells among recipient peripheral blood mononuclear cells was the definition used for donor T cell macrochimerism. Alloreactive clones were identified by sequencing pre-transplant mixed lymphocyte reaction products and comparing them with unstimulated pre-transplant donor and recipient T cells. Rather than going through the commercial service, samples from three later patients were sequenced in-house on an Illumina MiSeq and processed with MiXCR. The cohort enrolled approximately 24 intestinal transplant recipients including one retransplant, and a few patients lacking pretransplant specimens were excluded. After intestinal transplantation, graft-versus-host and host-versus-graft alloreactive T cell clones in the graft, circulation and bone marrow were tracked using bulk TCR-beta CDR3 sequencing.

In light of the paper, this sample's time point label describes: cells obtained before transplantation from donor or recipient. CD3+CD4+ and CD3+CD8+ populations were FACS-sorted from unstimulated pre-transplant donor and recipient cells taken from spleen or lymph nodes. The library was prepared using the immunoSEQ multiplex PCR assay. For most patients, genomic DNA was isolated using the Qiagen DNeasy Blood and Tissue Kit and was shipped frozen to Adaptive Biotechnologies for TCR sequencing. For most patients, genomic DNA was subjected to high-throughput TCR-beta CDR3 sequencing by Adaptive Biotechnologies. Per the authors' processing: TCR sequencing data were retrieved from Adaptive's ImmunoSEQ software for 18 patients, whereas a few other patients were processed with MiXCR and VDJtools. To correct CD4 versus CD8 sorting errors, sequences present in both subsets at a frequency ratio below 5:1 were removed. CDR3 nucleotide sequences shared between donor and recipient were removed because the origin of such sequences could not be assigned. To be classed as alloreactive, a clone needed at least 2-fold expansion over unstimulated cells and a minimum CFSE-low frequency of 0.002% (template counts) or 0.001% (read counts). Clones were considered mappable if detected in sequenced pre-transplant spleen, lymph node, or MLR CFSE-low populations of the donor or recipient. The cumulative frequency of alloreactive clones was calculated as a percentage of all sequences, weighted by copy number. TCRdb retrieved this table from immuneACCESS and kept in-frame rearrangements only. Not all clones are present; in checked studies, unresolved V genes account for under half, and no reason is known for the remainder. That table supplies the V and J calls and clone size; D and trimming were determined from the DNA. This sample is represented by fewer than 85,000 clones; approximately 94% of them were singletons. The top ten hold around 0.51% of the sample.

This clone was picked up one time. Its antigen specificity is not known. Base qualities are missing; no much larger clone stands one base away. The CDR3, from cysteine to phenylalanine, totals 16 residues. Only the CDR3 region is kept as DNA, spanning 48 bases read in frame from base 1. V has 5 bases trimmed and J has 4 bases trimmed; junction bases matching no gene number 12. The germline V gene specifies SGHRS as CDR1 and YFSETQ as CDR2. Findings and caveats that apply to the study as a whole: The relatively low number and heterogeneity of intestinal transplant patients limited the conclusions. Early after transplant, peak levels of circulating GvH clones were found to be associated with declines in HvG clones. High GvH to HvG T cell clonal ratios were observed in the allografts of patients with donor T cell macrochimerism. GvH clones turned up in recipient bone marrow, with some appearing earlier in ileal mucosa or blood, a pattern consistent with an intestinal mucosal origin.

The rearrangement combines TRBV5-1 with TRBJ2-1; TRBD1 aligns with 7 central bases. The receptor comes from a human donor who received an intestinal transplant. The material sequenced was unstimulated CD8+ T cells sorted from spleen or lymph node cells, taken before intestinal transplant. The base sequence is TGCGCCAGCAGGTCTCAACCACAGGGGCCGTACAATGAGCAGTTCTTC. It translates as CASRSQPQGPYNEQFF.